The clone carrying this TCR beta chain was seen a single time. This sample was included in a study of blood T cell repertoires in COVID-19. At the level of the study: The United States, Italy and Spain provided the acute and convalescent COVID-19 samples.

The CDR3 is 15 amino acids. Germline CDR1 SQVTM, CDR2 ANQGSEA. The V end lost 4 bases, the J end lost 0 bases, and 15 bases lay between the germline ends. As processed by the authors: Researchers report that nucleated cell counts were estimated from reference gene primer amplification. Some clones are missing from TCRdb's copy, which holds only in-frame ones; the method was immunoSEQ multiplex PCR. V, J and clone size were drawn from that table, and D and trimming were deduced from the DNA. Of 310,000 or so clones detected, 87% appear once; the ten largest clones hold 8.9%. Cohort placement rested on clinical history that participants reported themselves. Cohort 3 recovered donors had two negative PCRs, clearance, or symptom resolution.

Sequences were obtained from PBMCs or T cells enriched from blood (not recorded which). The sequence derives from a woman aged 18-30 years who had recovered from COVID-19. The chain joins TRBV29-1 to TRBJ1-2, with a possible D match to TRBD1 (6 bases). The CDR3 is CSVAASRTANYGYTF. The CDR3 nucleotides read TGCAGCGTTGCCGCGTCCAGGACAGCTAACTATGGCTACACCTTC.